This record covers a single T cell receptor (beta chain). Its target is not known. It was with 60 Vbeta and 13 Jbeta primers that the PCR ran. TCRdb's table, derived via immunoSEQ multiplex PCR, lists solely in-frame clones and lacks some. There are 200,000 to 250,000 clones in the sample; 60% to 85% occur only once, and roughly a sixth lies in the top ten. The data stem from a study of cytomegalovirus exposure and HLA in healthy donors. Study-level findings and limits: Follow-up analysis later connected one missense variant in DCLRE1C with trimming of TCR beta V- and J-genes. The classifier, whose performance was assessed in both the original and validation cohorts, reportedly diagnosed cytomegalovirus status with high specificity and sensitivity.

Trimming took off 2 bases at V and 3 bases at J, with 8 bases between the two ends. The CDR3 contains 13 residues. Looked up from germline, CDR1 is SGDLS and CDR2 is YYNGEE. The V call is TRBV9, the J call TRBJ1-1; D is uncertain. What was sequenced was PBMCs. The TCR comes from a man aged 40-55 years in good health and CMV-seronegative. The CDR3: CASSVGGYTEAFF. In nucleotides, the CDR3 is TGTGCCAGCAGCGTGGGAGGGTACACTGAAGCTTTCTTT.